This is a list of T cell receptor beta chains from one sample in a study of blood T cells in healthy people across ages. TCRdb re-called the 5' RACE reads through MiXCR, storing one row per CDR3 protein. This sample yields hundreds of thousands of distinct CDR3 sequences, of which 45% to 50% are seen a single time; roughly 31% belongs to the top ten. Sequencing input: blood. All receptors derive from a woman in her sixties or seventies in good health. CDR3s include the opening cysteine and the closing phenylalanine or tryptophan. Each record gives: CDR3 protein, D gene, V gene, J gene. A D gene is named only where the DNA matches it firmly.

cdr3_aa: CASSPPEGWDTSDEQYF
d_call: .
v_call: TRBV6-2/TRBV6-3
j_call: .

cdr3_aa: CASSFDLGDTEAFF
d_call: .
v_call: TRBV5-4
j_call: TRBJ1-1

cdr3_aa: CASCPGTSGSEQYF
d_call: TRBD2
v_call: TRBV27
j_call: .

cdr3_aa: CASSFMRNNEQFF
d_call: .
v_call: TRBV7-2
j_call: TRBJ2-1

cdr3_aa: CATSDRVQETQYF
d_call: TRBD1
v_call: TRBV7-6
j_call: TRBJ2-5

cdr3_aa: CASSQQGSGNTIYF
d_call: .
v_call: TRBV3-1
j_call: TRBJ1-3

cdr3_aa: CASSYGLGGTYEQYF
d_call: .
v_call: TRBV6-6
j_call: TRBJ2-7

cdr3_aa: CASSLPEGGTQYF
d_call: .
v_call: TRBV5-6
j_call: TRBJ2-3

cdr3_aa: CAIGLAGGWGEQYF
d_call: TRBD2
v_call: TRBV10-3
j_call: TRBJ2-7

cdr3_aa: CSGGSSTDTQYF
d_call: .
v_call: TRBV29-1
j_call: TRBJ2-3

cdr3_aa: CASSQSGSSEQFF
d_call: .
v_call: TRBV4-2
j_call: TRBJ2-1

cdr3_aa: CAGRSVHRDFSYEAFF
d_call: .
v_call: TRBV2
j_call: TRBJ1-1

cdr3_aa: CASSSWGGTGELFF
d_call: TRBD2
v_call: TRBV27
j_call: TRBJ2-2

cdr3_aa: CSVGRGSTETQYF
d_call: .
v_call: TRBV29-1
j_call: .

cdr3_aa: CAIRGGQGANEQYF
d_call: TRBD1
v_call: TRBV10-3
j_call: TRBJ2-7

cdr3_aa: CANSQEGHYNEQFF
d_call: .
v_call: TRBV4-2
j_call: TRBJ2-1

cdr3_aa: CASSQGDSTYNEQFF
d_call: TRBD1
v_call: TRBV4-3
j_call: TRBJ2-1

cdr3_aa: CASSGGLAGGNEQFF
d_call: TRBD2
v_call: TRBV6-1
j_call: TRBJ2-1

cdr3_aa: CASSSPIGSREAQYF
d_call: .
v_call: TRBV28
j_call: TRBJ2-5

cdr3_aa: CASSPRGQSSYGQYF
d_call: TRBD1
v_call: TRBV3-1
j_call: TRBJ2-5

cdr3_aa: CSAEDRSDTYEQYF
d_call: .
v_call: TRBV20-1
j_call: TRBJ2-7

cdr3_aa: CASTPGMGQGSSGANVLTF
d_call: TRBD1
v_call: TRBV2
j_call: TRBJ2-6

cdr3_aa: CASSLATSGHNEQFF
d_call: .
v_call: TRBV7-2
j_call: TRBJ2-1

cdr3_aa: CASSCGGTSYNEQFF
d_call: .
v_call: TRBV7-9
j_call: TRBJ2-1

cdr3_aa: CSALMGHPNSPLHF
d_call: .
v_call: TRBV20-1
j_call: TRBJ1-6

cdr3_aa: CASSPRLAGGFHEQFF
d_call: TRBD2
v_call: TRBV7-6
j_call: TRBJ2-1

cdr3_aa: CASRMGGGREQFF
d_call: .
v_call: TRBV7-3
j_call: TRBJ2-1

cdr3_aa: CASSDLGKGIQETQYF
d_call: .
v_call: TRBV3-1
j_call: TRBJ2-5

cdr3_aa: CSAAAADSPLWEQYF
d_call: .
v_call: TRBV20-1
j_call: TRBJ2-5

cdr3_aa: CASSAGSSTDTQYF
d_call: .
v_call: TRBV6-2/TRBV6-3
j_call: TRBJ2-3

cdr3_aa: CATSILDSKETQYF
d_call: .
v_call: TRBV19
j_call: TRBJ2-5

cdr3_aa: CSPLAGAPTDTQYF
d_call: TRBD2
v_call: TRBV20-1
j_call: TRBJ2-3

cdr3_aa: CASSQDRDMNSQYF
d_call: .
v_call: TRBV4-1
j_call: TRBJ2-3

cdr3_aa: CASSFNAGEDYNNEQFF
d_call: TRBD2
v_call: TRBV11-1
j_call: TRBJ2-1

cdr3_aa: CASSADQGGTQYF
d_call: .
v_call: TRBV7-9
j_call: TRBJ2-3

cdr3_aa: CSVEPDYQETQYF
d_call: .
v_call: TRBV29-1
j_call: TRBJ2-5

cdr3_aa: CAISESATGRTYEQYF
d_call: TRBD1
v_call: TRBV10-3
j_call: TRBJ2-7

cdr3_aa: CASSLVTSDSPYTQYF
d_call: TRBD2
v_call: TRBV7-2
j_call: TRBJ2-3

cdr3_aa: CSAIRGSTDTQYF
d_call: TRBD1
v_call: TRBV20-1
j_call: TRBJ2-3

cdr3_aa: CASSTPLRDSSYEQYF
d_call: TRBD1
v_call: TRBV27
j_call: TRBJ2-7

cdr3_aa: CASSSMWGYEQYF
d_call: .
v_call: TRBV11-2
j_call: TRBJ2-7

cdr3_aa: CATSRTTGAGEKLFF
d_call: TRBD1
v_call: TRBV15
j_call: TRBJ1-4

cdr3_aa: CASLTANTGELFF
d_call: .
v_call: TRBV28
j_call: TRBJ2-2

cdr3_aa: CASSYHSNTEAFF
d_call: .
v_call: TRBV6-5
j_call: TRBJ1-1

cdr3_aa: CASSLAASGNQPQHF
d_call: .
v_call: TRBV7-2
j_call: TRBJ1-5

cdr3_aa: CSAKTSGSFDEQFF
d_call: TRBD2
v_call: TRBV20-1
j_call: TRBJ2-1

cdr3_aa: CASSVFQYTDTQYF
d_call: .
v_call: TRBV27
j_call: TRBJ2-3

cdr3_aa: CASSGLGSSEQYF
d_call: .
v_call: TRBV25-1
j_call: TRBJ2-5

cdr3_aa: CASSHQPRTSGNEQFF
d_call: TRBD2
v_call: TRBV4-1
j_call: TRBJ2-1

cdr3_aa: CSANPQGGGMNTEAFF
d_call: TRBD1
v_call: TRBV20-1
j_call: TRBJ1-1

cdr3_aa: CASSQFGGFSYNEQFF
d_call: .
v_call: TRBV7-2
j_call: TRBJ2-1

cdr3_aa: CASSYGVLDPFEQYF
d_call: .
v_call: TRBV12-3/TRBV12-4
j_call: TRBJ2-7